This passage covers 23 T cell receptor beta chains from one sample sequenced in a study of blood T cells in healthy people across ages. Through a sample-barcoded 5' primer and a J-beta primer mix, a second PCR was run for roughly 7 to 11 cycles. TCRdb reprocessed the 5' RACE reads via MiXCR and lists one record per CDR3 protein. The table has about 640,000 distinct CDR3 sequences, approximately 30% seen once. The sample comprised blood. The receptors shown here come from a woman over 75 in good health.

This clonotype was detected ten times or more. V is TRBV20-1 and J is TRBJ2-1, with D tentatively TRBD2 (6 bases). The V end was cut by 2 bases, the J end by 5 bases, with 13 bases between. The CDR3 has 14 residues. CDR1 is DFQATT, CDR2 SNEGSKA, per germline (reference sequence). CDR3 bases: TGCAGTGCTAGACCCCTCGGGGGAAACAATGAGCAGTTCTTC. Its protein product is CSARPLGGNNEQFF.

About this clonotype itself: Since the CDR3 does not end with the conserved phenylalanine or tryptophan, this likely comes from a read error. The chain links TRBV5-1 to TRBJ2-5; D not certain. The CDR3 has 13 residues. Germline lookup yields CDR1 SGHRS and CDR2 YFSETQ. The germline V and J ends were trimmed by 5 bases and 5 bases, with 13 bases remaining between them. The CDR3 sequence: CASSQGPRETQYI. The CDR3 coding sequence is TGCGCCAGCAGTCAAGGACCGCGGGAGACCCAGTACATA.

This sequence joins TRBV20-1 and TRBJ2-1; 11 bases are a match to TRBD2. CDR1 DFQATT and CDR2 SNEGSKA come from the germline V gene (reference sequence). The CDR3 loop spans 15 amino acids. Trimming took 1 base from V and 5 from J; bases not matched to a gene: 4. CDR3 loop: CSARATSGGHNEQFF. The CDR3 coding sequence is TGCAGTGCTAGAGCAACTAGCGGGGGCCACAATGAGCAGTTCTTC.

This clonotype was observed at least ten times. The rearrangement uses TRBV20-1 and TRBJ2-3; 8 bases agree with TRBD2. The CDR3 runs 14 residues. Germline CDR1 is DFQATT and CDR2 is SNEGSKA (reference sequence). V lost 2 bases to trimming and J lost 5 bases; unmatched junction nucleotides: 6. In DNA form, the CDR3 reads TGCAGTGCTAGACCGGGACTAGAAATAGATACGCAGTATTTT. Translation gives CSARPGLEIDTQYF.

This clonotype turned up a few times. V usage is TRBV2 and J usage is TRBJ1-5; possibly TRBD1 for D (6 bases). There are 13 residues in the CDR3. Germline V gives CDR1 SNHLY, CDR2 FYNNEI. The ends were cut back, 6 bases at V and 9 bases at J, with 15 bases in the middle. The CDR3 bases are TGTGCCAGCAGCACTGACAGGAGTCGGCCCCAGCATTTT. Its translation is CASSTDRSRPQHF.

Points on this clonotype: This may stem from a read error, because a much larger clone lies one nucleotide away. This rearrangement joins TRBV7-2 to TRBJ2-5; 7 bases are shared with TRBD2. CDR3 size: 14 residues. V was pared by 5 bases and J by 11 bases, with 14 bases of the junction left unmatched. Germline CDR1 and CDR2: SGHTA and FQGNSA. The CDR3 coding sequence is TGTGCCAGCAGCCTGGGAGGGAGCGTCAATGAGCAGTACTTC. This translates into CASSLGGSVNEQYF.

This clonotype was observed at least ten times. The J gene is TRBJ1-2, the V gene TRBV7-2, with D perhaps matching TRBD1 (5 bases). Looked up from germline, CDR1 is SGHTA and CDR2 is FQGNSA. V lost 5 bases, J lost 4 bases, and 17 bases lay in between. The CDR3 spans 15 residues. The CDR3 sequence: CASSAPTGVRYGYTF. As DNA, the CDR3 is TGTGCCAGCAGCGCCCCCACGGGGGTTCGCTATGGCTACACCTTC. The whole variable domain, remainder taken from reference TRBV7-2 and TRBJ1-2, is GAGVSQSPSNKVTEKGKDVELRCDPISGHTALYWYRQSLGQGLEFLIYFQGNSAPDKSGLPSDRFSAERTGGSVSTLTIQRTQQEDSAVYLCASSAPTGVRYGYTFGSGTRLTVV.

The chain recombines TRBV7-2 with TRBJ2-3; D perhaps matches TRBD2 (5 bases). Germline CDR1 SGHTA, CDR2 FQGNSA. The CDR3 has 14 residues. V was cut by 5 bases and J by 6 bases, with 15 bases left in between. The CDR3, as DNA: TGTGCCAGCAGCCTCCTTGGCCCGGGGGATACGCAGTATTTT. This encodes CASSLLGPGDTQYF.

In this sample, this clonotype turned up a few times. This rearrangement joins TRBV30 to TRBJ2-7, with 7 bases matching TRBD1. The V gene's germline CDR1 is GTSNPN and CDR2 SVGIG (reference sequence). The CDR3 is 13 residues long. J lost 2 bases, V lost 0 bases, and 1 base had no gene match. CDR3 coding DNA: TGTGCCTGGAGTGTGACAGGGCCCTACGAGCAGTACTTC. This sequence encodes CAWSVTGPYEQYF.

This clonotype was seen many times. V gene TRBV20-1 combines with J gene TRBJ2-3; D is possibly TRBD1 (7 bases). From germline, CDR1 is DFQATT and CDR2 SNEGSKA (reference sequence). V was shortened by 3 bases and J by 4 bases, with 11 bases between the two germline ends. This CDR3 is built from 13 residues. This chain's CDR3 is CSAREGAADTQYF. Here the CDR3 DNA reads TGCAGTGCTAGGGAGGGGGCCGCAGATACGCAGTATTTT.

This clonotype was seen repeatedly, ten times or more. The chain employs TRBV7-2 and TRBJ2-1, with D possibly being TRBD2 (6 bases). V lost 4 bases to trimming and J lost 9 bases, with 16 bases between them. This CDR3 region has 14 residues. The germline gives CDR1 SGHTA, CDR2 FQGNSA. DNA of the CDR3: TGTGCCAGCAGCTCAGCAGGGCAGGGAGGTGAGCAGTTCTTC. This translates into CASSSAGQGGEQFF.

The CDR3 protein is CASSWTGRDTEAFF. CDR3 nucleotides: TGTGCCAGCAGTTGGACAGGGCGGGACACTGAAGCTTTCTTT. The rearrangement joins TRBV6-6 to TRBJ1-1; 8 nucleotides agree with TRBD1. The CDR3 is 14 residues long. V was clipped by 4 bases and J by 3 bases; unmatched bases: 4. CDR1 is MNHNY, CDR2 SVGAGI, per germline (reference sequence).

Note on this clonotype: A read error may account for a junction end that differs from germline. The chain uses TRBV4-3 and TRBJ2-7; the match to TRBD2 covers 11 bases. Germline V CDR1 and CDR2: LGHNA, YSLEER. The CDR3 has 16 amino acids. In DNA, the CDR3 is TGCGCCAGCAGCCAAGGTCTAGCGGGGGGTGGTAACATTCAGCACTTC. It codes for CASSQGLAGGGNIQHF.

This clonotype was observed at least ten times. The CDR3 reads CSVQRDEAFF. In DNA form, the CDR3 reads TGCAGTGTTCAGAGAGATGAAGCTTTCTTT. J is TRBJ1-1 and V is TRBV20-1; D is unclear. The CDR3 runs 10 residues. The V gene's germline CDR1 is DFQATT and CDR2 SNEGSKA (reference sequence). V was trimmed by 7 bases and J by 7 bases, leaving 10 bases between them.

About this clonotype itself: A much more abundant neighbour one base away suggests this may be a read error. The CDR3 loop reads CSVEGQNRCGTQYF. In DNA, the CDR3 is TGCAGCGTTGAAGGGCAGAATCGTTGCGGGACCCAGTACTTC. The chain links TRBV29-1 to TRBJ2-5; D not resolved. The CDR3 consists of 14 residues. Germline-derived CDR1 and CDR2 are SQVTM and ANQGSEA. Between the trimmed V and J ends, which lost 1 base and 7 bases, there was a span of 16 bases.

There are a few counts of this clonotype. The chain uses TRBV20-1 and TRBJ1-6, with TRBD1 matching over 7 bases. Looked up from germline, CDR1 is DFQATT and CDR2 is SNEGSKA (reference sequence). This CDR3 is built from 15 residues. CDR3 sequence reads: CSSPKGAGDDSPLHF. Here the CDR3 DNA reads TGCAGCTCCCCCAAGGGGGCGGGAGATGATTCACCCCTCCACTTT.

With regard to this clonotype: This could be a read error, since a much larger clone is one nucleotide away. V is TRBV7-9 and J is TRBJ1-2; D might be TRBD1 (5 bases). Germline CDR1 SEHNR, CDR2 FQNEAQ (reference sequence). The ends were cut back, 4 bases at V and 4 bases at J, with 10 bases in the middle. The length of the CDR3 is 13 residues. The CDR3 coding sequence is TGTGCCAGCAGCTCCGGACACGGCTATGGCTACACCTTC. Its translation is CASSSGHGYGYTF.

The table lists this clonotype with many counts. The rearrangement uses TRBV20-1 and TRBJ1-2; TRBD1 agrees at 7 bases. Germline V gene sequence: CDR1 DFQATT, CDR2 SNEGSKA (reference sequence). V was pared by 5 bases and J by 5 bases, with 8 bases of the junction left unmatched. This CDR3 comprises 13 residues. CDR3 sequence (DNA): TGCAGTGCTCAAGCCGCGACAGGGTATGGCTACACCTTC. Translation: CSAQAATGYGYTF.

In regard to this clonotype: This could be a read error, since a much larger clone is one nucleotide away. The chain combines TRBV6-1 with TRBJ2-1; TRBD2 is a possible D gene (6 bases). CDR3 length: 15 residues. The ends were cut back, 11 bases at V and 2 bases at J, with 19 bases in the middle. CDR1 and CDR2 (germline): MNHNS, SASEGT. CDR3 coding DNA: TGTGCCGGGGGGATTGGGGGAGGACCCTACAATGAGCAGTTCTTC. It specifies CAGGIGGGPYNEQFF.

This clonotype was found a few times. A much bigger clone sits one base away, suggesting this may be a read error. The V gene is TRBV11-1, the J gene TRBJ2-1, with 15 bases identical to TRBD2. The length of the CDR3 is 14 residues. In germline, CDR1 is SGHAT, CDR2 FQDESV (reference sequence). Trimming took 5 bases from V and 11 from J; bases not matched to a gene: 4. CDR3 in amino acids: CASSRGTSGGKQFF. CDR3 bases: TGTGCCAGCAGCAGAGGGACTAGCGGGGGGAAGCAGTTCTTC. The variable domain in full, with the rest retrieved from reference TRBV11-1 and TRBJ2-1, is EAEVAQSPRYKITEKSQAVAFWCDPISGHATLYWYRQILGQGPELLVQFQDESVVDDSQLPKDRFSAERLKGVDSTLKIQPAELGDSAMYLCASSRGTSGGKQFFGPGTRLTVL.

J is TRBJ2-7 and V is TRBV20-1, with a possible D match to TRBD1 (5 bases). Germline CDR1 reads DFQATT; CDR2 reads SNEGSKA (reference sequence). The CDR3 sequence is 14 residues long. Trimming left V 0 bases short and J 3 bases short, with 12 bases between. CDR3 DNA sequence: TGCAGTGCTAGAGATAGTCGGCAGGGCTACGAGCAGTACTTC. This codes for CSARDSRQGYEQYF.

The count of this clonotype is one. The chain couples TRBV6-5 to TRBJ2-5; 12 bases are a match to TRBD2. The CDR3 runs to 12 residues. CDR1 and CDR2 (germline): MNHEY, SVGAGI. The ends lost 6 bases at V and 12 bases at J; junction bases unmatched: 5. CDR3 residues: CASRRTSGTEYF. DNA for the CDR3: TGTGCCAGCAGACGGACTAGCGGGACAGAGTACTTC.

The rearrangement links TRBV7-9 to TRBJ2-1; 8 positions agree with TRBD2. Germline CDR1 and CDR2: SEHNR and FQNEAQ (reference sequence). The CDR3 length is 17 residues. V lost 1 base to trimming and J lost 8 bases; unmatched junction nucleotides: 13. The CDR3 sequence: CASSLGVSGAQLDEQFF. CDR3 DNA: TGTGCCAGCAGCTTAGGGGTTAGCGGGGCCCAGTTGGATGAGCAGTTCTTC.